This T cell receptor (beta chain) was found in a study of blood T cell repertoires in COVID-19. Turning to the study itself: From the United States, Italy and Spain came samples of acute and convalescent COVID-19. Sources were T cells, B-cell-depleted T cells, or PBMCs; the material itself was cDNA or gDNA.

V was pared by 11 bases and J by 2 bases, with 7 bases between. The CDR3 runs to 11 residues. Germline CDR1 and CDR2: SNHLY and FYNNEI. Source study methods: Nucleated cell number was recorded as an estimate derived from reference gene primer amplification. Clones were read by immunoSEQ multiplex PCR, and TCRdb kept only the in-frame ones, dropping some. The DNA gave D and trimming, while V, J and clone size come from that table. The sample holds tens of thousands of clones, around four fifths seen once. The sequenced material came from peripheral blood. The chain carries TRBV2 and TRBJ2-4; D is perhaps TRBD2 (6 bases). The sequence was obtained from a man aged 45 to 65 with acute or convalescent COVID-19. CDR3 loop: CAGGPKNIQYF. The CDR3 coding sequence is TGTGCCGGAGGGCCCAAAAACATTCAGTACTTC. The full variable domain, with the rest looked up from reference TRBV2 and TRBJ2-4, is EPEVTQTPSHQVTQMGQEVILRCVPISNHLYFYWYRQILGQKVEFLVSFYNNEISEKSEIFDDQFSVERPDGSNFTLKIRSTKLEDSAMYFCAGGPKNIQYFGAGTRLSVL.